Listed here are 11 T cell receptor beta chains from one sample, sequenced in a study of identical twins. TCRdb re-called the 5' RACE reads with MiXCR, one entry per CDR3 protein. The sample yields roughly 710,000 distinct CDR3 sequences, roughly 6.2% seen once. Input material: naive T cells sorted from blood. These receptors were collected from a young man in good health.

This clonotype was counted many times. The chain couples TRBV7-6 to TRBJ2-5, with 8 positions matching TRBD2. V was pared by 6 bases and J by 1 base, with 10 bases of the junction left unmatched. The CDR3 runs 16 residues. Germline V CDR1 and CDR2: SGHVS, FNYEAQ. Here the CDR3 reads CASSLGAGGPQETQYF. The CDR3 DNA is TGTGCCAGCAGTCTCGGTGCGGGAGGCCCCCAAGAGACCCAGTACTTC.

This clonotype has a count of ten or more. The CDR3 is CATSRDPPSPDRYPDTQYF. DNA of the CDR3: TGTGCCACCAGCAGAGATCCACCAAGTCCAGATCGGTACCCAGATACGCAGTATTTT. The chain carries TRBV15 and TRBJ2-3; D remains unclear. Germline V gene data show CDR1 as LNHNV and CDR2 as YYDKDF (reference sequence). The CDR3 is 19 amino acids. V was pared by 0 bases and J by 4 bases, with 23 bases between.

The rearrangement joins TRBV7-9 to TRBJ2-5; D is possibly TRBD1 or TRBD2 (6 bases each). The CDR3 contains 15 residues. Germline assignment: CDR1 SEHNR and CDR2 FQNEAQ (reference sequence). Trimming pared 5 bases from V and 5 bases from J, leaving 18 bases between. CDR3 sequence reads: CASSAGGQLRETQYF. The CDR3 DNA sequence: TGTGCCAGCAGCGCCGGGGGACAACTCAGGGAGACCCAGTACTTC. The full variable domain, completed using reference TRBV7-9 and TRBJ2-5, is DTGVSQNPRHKITKRGQNVTFRCDPISEHNRLYWYRQTLGQGPEFLTYFQNEAQLEKSRLLSDRFSAERPKGSFSTLEIQRTEQGDSAMYLCASSAGGQLRETQYFGPGTRLLVL.

Many counts were recorded for this clonotype. This rearrangement joins TRBV14 to TRBJ2-1; tentatively, D is TRBD1 (5 bases). Germline V gives CDR1 SGHDN, CDR2 FVKESK. V was trimmed by 1 base and J by 4 bases, leaving 8 bases between them. The CDR3 runs 14 residues. The CDR3, as DNA: TGTGCCAGCAGCCAAGTGGGGCTGTACAATGAGCAGTTCTTC. Its translation: CASSQVGLYNEQFF.

The rearrangement joins TRBV7-9 to TRBJ2-5, with TRBD1 as a possible D gene (6 bases). Germline loops: CDR1 SEHNR, CDR2 FQNEAQ (reference sequence). The CDR3 runs to 16 residues. With 5 bases removed from V and 5 bases from J, the gap between germline ends came to 21 bases. The DNA for the CDR3 is TGTGCCAGCAGCGCCCCGGACAGCGCCCCGGGGGAGACCCAGTACTTC. Translated, it gives CASSAPDSAPGETQYF.

The genes are TRBV20-1 and TRBJ1-5, with 9 bases aligning to TRBD1. With 7 bases clipped from V and 6 bases from J, the junction kept 13 bases outside the gene matches. This CDR3 has 15 amino acids. Germline loops: CDR1 DFQATT, CDR2 SNEGSKA (reference sequence). Written as DNA, the CDR3 is TGCAGTGTTGAACTACAGGGGGCATATAGTCAGCCCCAGCATTTT. This codes for CSVELQGAYSQPQHF.

This clonotype was counted between two and nine times. The genes are TRBV6-5 and TRBJ2-3; TRBD1 aligns across 9 bases. V dropped 4 bases and J dropped 5; count of bases not matched to a gene: 7. Germline-derived CDR1 and CDR2 are MNHEY and SVGAGI. The CDR3 is 15 residues long. CDR3 nucleotides: TGTGCCAGCAGTTTGCAGGACAGGGGATTAGATACGCAGTATTTT. Translation gives CASSLQDRGLDTQYF.

In its sample, this clonotype was seen many times. The rearrangement joins TRBV6-5 to TRBJ2-1; D unclear. CDR1 MNHEY and CDR2 SVGAGI come from the germline V gene. Trimming removed 9 bases from V and 9 bases from J, with 12 bases in between. CDR3 size: 11 residues. The CDR3 protein is CASLGMGEQFF. The CDR3 DNA reads as TGTGCCAGTCTTGGGATGGGTGAGCAGTTCTTC.

The gene calls are TRBV29-1 and TRBJ2-7, with 7 positions matching TRBD2. The CDR3 extends over 13 amino acids. CDR1 SQVTM and CDR2 ANQGSEA come from the germline V gene. The V and J ends lost 4 bases and 1 base, in that order; junction bases with no gene match: 4. The CDR3 spells CSVGGGGSYEQYF. The CDR3 DNA reads TGCAGCGTTGGTGGCGGGGGATCCTACGAGCAGTACTTC.

This clonotype was observed a handful of times. This chain connects TRBV11-2 to TRBJ2-2; D is uncertain. Germline assignment: CDR1 SGHAT and CDR2 FQNNGV. The V end was cut by 1 base, the J end by 4 bases, with 10 bases between. This CDR3 comprises 15 residues. CDR3 residues: CASSLVDLFTGELFF. CDR3 coding DNA: TGTGCCAGCAGCTTAGTGGACCTTTTCACCGGGGAGCTGTTTTTT.

This clonotype was recorded many times. No DNA is shown, since the ends of the CDR3 on it are uncertain; the CDR3 is the one TCRdb lists. The V and J genes are TRBV12-3 or TRBV12-4 and TRBJ2-1; the table calls TRBD2, which could not be checked here. The CDR3 length equals 20 residues, ends included. The CDR3 sequence is CASSSSGLAGGPLLTNEQFF.